Listed here are 2 T cell receptor beta chains from one sample, sequenced in a study of cytomegalovirus exposure and HLA in healthy donors. PCR involved 60 Vbeta and 13 Jbeta primers. Repertoires were generated with immunoSEQ multiplex PCR, while TCRdb's copy carries only in-frame clones and drops some. The sample contains around 38,000 clones, about 66% of which appear only once. The specimen was PBMCs. These receptors were taken from a man over 45 in good health and CMV-seropositive.

The V gene is TRBV6-5, the J gene TRBJ1-6; TRBD1 aligns across 7 bases. Germline CDR1 and CDR2: MNHEY and SVGAGI. With V trimmed by 6 bases and J by 3 bases, 5 bases remained unmatched. The CDR3 is made up of 15 amino acids. The CDR3 nucleotides are TGTGCCAGCAGCGGGGCAGGGGGCTATAATTCACCCCTCCACTTT. Residues: CASSGAGGYNSPLHF.

The chain combines TRBV7-2 with TRBJ2-7; no clear D. The CDR3 has 12 amino acids. V was clipped by 6 bases and J by 1 base, with 7 bases between them. The germline CDR1 and CDR2 sequences are SGHTA and FQGNSA. CDR3 bases: TGTGCCAGCAGATACGGTTCCTACGAGCAGTACTTC. Amino acid sequence: CASRYGSYEQYF.